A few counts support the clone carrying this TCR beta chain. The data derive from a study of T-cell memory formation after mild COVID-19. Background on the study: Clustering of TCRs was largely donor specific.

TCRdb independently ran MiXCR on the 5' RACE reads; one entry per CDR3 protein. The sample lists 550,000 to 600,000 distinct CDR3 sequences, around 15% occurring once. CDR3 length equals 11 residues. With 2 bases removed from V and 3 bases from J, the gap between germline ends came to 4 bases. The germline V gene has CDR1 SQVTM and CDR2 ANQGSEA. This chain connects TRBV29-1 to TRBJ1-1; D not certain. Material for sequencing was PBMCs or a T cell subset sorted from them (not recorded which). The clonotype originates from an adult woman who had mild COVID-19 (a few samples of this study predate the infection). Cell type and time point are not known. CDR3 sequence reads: CSVERYTEAFF. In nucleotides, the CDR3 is TGCAGCGTTGAACGGTACACTGAAGCTTTCTTT.